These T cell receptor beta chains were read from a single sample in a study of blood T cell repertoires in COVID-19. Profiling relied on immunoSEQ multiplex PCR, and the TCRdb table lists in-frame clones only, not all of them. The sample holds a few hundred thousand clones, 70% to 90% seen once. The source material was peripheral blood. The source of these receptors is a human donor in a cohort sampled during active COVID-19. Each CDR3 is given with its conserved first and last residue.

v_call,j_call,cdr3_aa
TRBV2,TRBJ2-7,CASSALGTGKYYEQYF
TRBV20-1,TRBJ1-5,CSASRGSSNQPQHF
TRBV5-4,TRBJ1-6,CASSLDRLPLHF
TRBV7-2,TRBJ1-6,CASSSRRDSPLHF
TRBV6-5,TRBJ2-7,CASRHMDRVTYEQYF
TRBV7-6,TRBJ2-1,CASSSLLYNEQFF
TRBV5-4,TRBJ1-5,CASSLQPGTGGQPQHF
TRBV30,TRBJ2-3,CAWRSSTDTQYF
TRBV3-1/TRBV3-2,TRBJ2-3,CASSQQSTDTQYF
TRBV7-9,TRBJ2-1,CASSRAAGQDSYNEQFF
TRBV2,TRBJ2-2,CASSPRTVAGELFF
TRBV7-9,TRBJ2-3,CASSLGAARVGTDTQYF
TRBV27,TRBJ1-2,CASSSAGTGGIGGRGYTF
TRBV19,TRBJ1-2,CASSTSGASNYGYTF
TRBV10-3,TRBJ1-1,CAISETKTDTEAFF
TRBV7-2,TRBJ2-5,CASSLRTSGRGETQYF
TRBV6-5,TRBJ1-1,CASSRTGATEAFF
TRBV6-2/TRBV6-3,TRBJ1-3,CASSTTGFASGNTIYF
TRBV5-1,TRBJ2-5,CASSFSGGLKETQYF
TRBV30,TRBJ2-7,CAWSARRQSLHEQYF
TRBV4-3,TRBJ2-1,CASSQDGLAGEQFF
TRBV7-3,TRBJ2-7,CASSWAGTGYGTSGRLNEQYF
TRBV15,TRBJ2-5,CATSTDRGRETQYF
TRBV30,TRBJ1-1,CAWSSSETEAFF
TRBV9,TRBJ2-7,CASSGRDKAYEQYF
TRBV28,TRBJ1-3,CASSTGQVFSGNTIYF
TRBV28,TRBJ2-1,CASNEGQGSYNEQFF
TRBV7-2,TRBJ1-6,CASTLSIGSSYNSPLHF
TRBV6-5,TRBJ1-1,CASITGAGTEAFF
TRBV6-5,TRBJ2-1,CASIPGGYNEQFF
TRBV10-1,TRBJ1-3,CATLDRGQSGNTIYF
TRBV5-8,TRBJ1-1,CASSLQLHSAFF
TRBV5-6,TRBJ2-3,CASSLAQGTDTQYF
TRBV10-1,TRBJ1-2,CASSSGRGGYTF
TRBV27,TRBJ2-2,CASSLNSRIRWTGELFF
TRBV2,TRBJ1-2,CASSLTEAYGYTF
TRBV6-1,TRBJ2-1,CASSDGRGRAYNEQFF
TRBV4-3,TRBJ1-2,CASSHPDRNTGGYTF
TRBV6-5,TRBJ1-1,CASSSGQLGAFF
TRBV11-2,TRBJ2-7,CASSLEPGTGSSLTYEQYF
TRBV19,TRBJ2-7,CASSMRAGGDYEQYF
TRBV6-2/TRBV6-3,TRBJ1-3,CASSYSATGRFSGNTIYF
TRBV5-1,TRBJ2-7,CASSPTGMPSYEQYF
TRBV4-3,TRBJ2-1,CASSPRDREINEQFF
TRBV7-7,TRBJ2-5,CASSHGGARQETQYF